This T cell receptor beta chain comes out of a study of CD8 T cells in Susac syndrome. Sequencing targeted TCR beta in blood CD8+ and CD4+ T cells. TEMRA cells were FACS-enriched, unlike CD8+ and CD4+ T cells, which were negatively isolated. Reverse transcription of roughly 0.5 to 1 ug RNA used random hexamers. By means of immunoSEQ multiplex PCR, TCR beta CDR3 spanning 54 Vbeta and 13 Jbeta underwent amplification. TCRdb processed the immunoSEQ multiplex PCR reads anew with MiXCR; each CDR3 protein has one entry. The sample consists of over 95,000 distinct CDR3 sequences, nearly 95% of them appearing once. V was cut by 1 base and J by 8 bases, with 26 bases left in between. Germline CDR1 is SQVTM and CDR2 is ANQGSEA. The CDR3 consists of 17 residues.

The chain joins TRBV29-1 to TRBJ1-2; D uncertain. The sequencing sample was made of CD4+ T cells from PBMCs. This receptor was identified in a human donor in good health. CDR3 loop: CSVEVSPLTSRLRGYTF. The CDR3 region has the DNA TGCAGCGTTGAAGTTTCTCCTCTGACAAGCCGGTTGAGGGGCTACACCTTC.